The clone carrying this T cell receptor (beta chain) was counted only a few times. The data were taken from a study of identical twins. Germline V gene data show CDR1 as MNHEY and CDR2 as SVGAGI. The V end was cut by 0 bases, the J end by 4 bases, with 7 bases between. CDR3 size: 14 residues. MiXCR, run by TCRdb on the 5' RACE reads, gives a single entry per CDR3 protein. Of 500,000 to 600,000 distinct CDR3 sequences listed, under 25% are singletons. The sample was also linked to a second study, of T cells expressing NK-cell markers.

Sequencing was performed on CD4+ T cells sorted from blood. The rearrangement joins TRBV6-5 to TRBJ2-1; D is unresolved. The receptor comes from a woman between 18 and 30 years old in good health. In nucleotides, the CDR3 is TGTGCCAGCAGTTACTCGATCACATACAATGAGCAGTTCTTC. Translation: CASSYSITYNEQFF.